This T cell receptor (beta chain) is from a study of blood T cell repertoires in COVID-19. CDR1 and CDR2 (germline): MNHEY, SVGAGI. The CDR3 spans 13 residues. The germline V and J ends were trimmed by 10 bases and 3 bases, with 13 bases remaining between them. Some clones are missing from TCRdb's copy, which holds only in-frame ones; the method was immunoSEQ multiplex PCR. The table records about 170,000 clones, roughly 86% of them present only once. The chain is built from TRBV6-5 and TRBJ1-5, with D uncertain. Sequences were obtained from peripheral blood. This TCR was recovered from a man between 70 and 80 years old with acute or convalescent COVID-19. For the CDR3, the DNA is TGTGCCACCACCGACACTCTCAATCAGCCCCAGCATTTT. Translation gives CATTDTLNQPQHF.